What follows describes a single TCR beta chain. Then a second PCR, running about 6 to 11 cycles, was carried out with a sample-barcoded 5' primer and a J-beta primer mix. TCRdb re-derived calls from the 5' RACE reads in MiXCR, one entry per CDR3 protein. In the table there are roughly 730,000 distinct CDR3 sequences, roughly three fifths of which are singletons. The data stem from a study of blood T cells in healthy people across ages. Germline CDR1 reads SGHRS; CDR2 reads YFSETQ. The CDR3 covers 16 residues. The V segment lost 0 bases and the J segment 8 bases; nucleotides outside the gene matches: 11.

The J gene is TRBJ2-3, the V gene TRBV5-1, with 8 bases matching TRBD1. This receptor was taken from a man aged 40-50 years in good health. The specimen was blood. The DNA for the CDR3 is TGCGCCAGCAGCTTGGCCCCGGGACAGGTGGCGCTTACGCAGTATTTT. Amino acids: CASSLAPGQVALTQYF. The full variable domain, its missing parts supplied by reference TRBV5-1 and TRBJ2-3, is KAGVTQTPRYLIKTRGQQVTLSCSPISGHRSVSWYQQTPGQGLQFLFEYFSETQRNKGNFPGRFSGRQFSNSRSEMNVSTLELGDSALYLCASSLAPGQVALTQYFGPGTRLTVL.